Reported below is one T cell receptor (beta chain). The antigen remains undetermined. Other DNA sequences in the sample encode the same CDR3. Primers: 60 Vbeta forward and 13 Jbeta reverse. Generated by immunoSEQ multiplex PCR, the TCRdb table keeps only in-frame clones and is missing some. Seen here are around 130,000 clones, 80% observed once, and the top ten hold less than 6.5%. This record comes from a study of cytomegalovirus exposure and HLA in healthy donors. Findings and limits, study-wide: Rare sequences made up most TCRs, while some public TCRs were found in many donors.

The CDR3 has 13 amino acids. Between the trimmed V and J ends, which lost 4 bases and 2 bases, there was a span of 8 bases. The germline CDR1 and CDR2 sequences are MDHEN and SYDVKM. The material sequenced was PBMCs. The sequence was collected from a man aged 25-45 years in good health and CMV-seronegative. The chain recombines TRBV28 with TRBJ2-5; D perhaps matches TRBD1 (6 bases). As DNA, the CDR3 is TGTGCCAGCAGTTCTGGACAGCAAGAGACCCAGTACTTC. This encodes CASSSGQQETQYF.